This TCR beta chain was recorded in a study of blood T cell repertoires in COVID-19. For the study at large: Acute and convalescent COVID-19 specimens originated in the United States, Italy and Spain. Sample material is recorded as cDNA or gDNA derived from T cells, B-cell-depleted T cells, or PBMCs.

Original processing methods: Researchers report that nucleated cell counts were estimated from reference gene primer amplification. Sequencing used immunoSEQ multiplex PCR; TCRdb keeps in-frame clones, though not all of them. V, J and clone size are those of that table, while D and trimming were read from the DNA. This sample carries some 45,000 clones, about nine tenths of them seen once, and the ten largest clones take about a tenth. Germline V gene data show CDR1 as SGHTA and CDR2 as FQGNSA. The CDR3 sequence is 13 residues long. V gave up 1 base and J gave up 7 bases, with 11 bases separating them.

The chain is built from TRBV7-2 and TRBJ2-7, with D tentatively TRBD2 (5 bases). This sequence was found in a human donor in a cohort sampled during active COVID-19. The source material was peripheral blood. The CDR3 bases are TGTGCCAGCAGCTTAGGAGGGTTTGGGGAGCAGTACTTC. It encodes CASSLGGFGEQYF.